Below, one T cell receptor (beta chain) is given with its context. Its antigen is not identified. TCRdb independently ran MiXCR on the reads; one entry per CDR3 protein. The data contain some 700,000 distinct CDR3 sequences, around a third of them singletons. Between the trimmed V and J ends, which lost 4 bases and 4 bases, there was a span of 8 bases. The CDR3 loop spans 12 amino acids. Germline V gene lookup returns CDR1 SGHKS and CDR2 YYEKEE (reference sequence). The sample is drawn from a study of T cell repertoires in cytomegalovirus infection. About the study: Selected CMV epitopes included recently identified HLA-C-restricted ones as well as well-studied HLA-B-restricted ones. Public TCR beta signatures provided an indication of both CMV infection and a matching HLA type.

Study results and limitations: The study found HLA-C-restricted CMV-specific TCR beta clonotypes dominating the ex vivo response.

This sequence was found in a human donor in good health (CMV status not recorded). Some clones in this sample may be carry-over from other donors' samples. The gene calls are TRBV5-5 and TRBJ1-1, with unresolved D. Source: cultured PBMCs, taken from culture after CMV antigen stimulation. Here the CDR3 reads CASSPKATEAFF. The CDR3 bases are TGTGCCAGCAGCCCCAAGGCCACTGAAGCTTTCTTT.